This T cell receptor (beta chain) was sequenced for a study of CD8 T cells in Susac syndrome. The RNA, about 0.45 to 1 ug, was put through reverse transcription using random hexamers. TCRdb itself ran the immunoSEQ multiplex PCR reads through MiXCR, one entry per CDR3 protein. Of around 45,000 distinct CDR3 sequences in the sample, 93% were seen once. Germline V gene data show CDR1 as SGHRS and CDR2 as YFSETQ. CDR3 length: 13 residues. Deletions cut 5 bases from V and 0 bases from J, with 8 bases between. Sequenced input: CD8+ T cells from PBMCs. The rearrangement joins TRBV5-1 to TRBJ1-1; D is unresolved. The sequence came from a human donor in good health. CDR3 protein: CASRISLNTEAFF. CDR3 sequence (DNA): TGCGCCAGCAGAATATCCTTGAACACTGAAGCTTTCTTT.